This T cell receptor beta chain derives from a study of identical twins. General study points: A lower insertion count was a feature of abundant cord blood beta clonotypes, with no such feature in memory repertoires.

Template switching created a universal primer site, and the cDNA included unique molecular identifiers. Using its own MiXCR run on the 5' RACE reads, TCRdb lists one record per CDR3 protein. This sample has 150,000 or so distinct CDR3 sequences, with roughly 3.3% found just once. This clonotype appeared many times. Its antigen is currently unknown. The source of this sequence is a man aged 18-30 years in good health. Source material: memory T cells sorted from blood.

DNA of the CDR3: TGTGCCAGCCCCGGACAAAACGAGCAGTACTTC. Translating gives CASPGQNEQYF. This sequence joins TRBV27 and TRBJ2-7; the D gene is possibly TRBD1 (5 bases). V gave up 8 bases and J gave up 5 bases, with 10 bases separating them. Per germline, CDR1 MNHEY and CDR2 SMNVEV (reference sequence). The CDR3 length is 11 residues.